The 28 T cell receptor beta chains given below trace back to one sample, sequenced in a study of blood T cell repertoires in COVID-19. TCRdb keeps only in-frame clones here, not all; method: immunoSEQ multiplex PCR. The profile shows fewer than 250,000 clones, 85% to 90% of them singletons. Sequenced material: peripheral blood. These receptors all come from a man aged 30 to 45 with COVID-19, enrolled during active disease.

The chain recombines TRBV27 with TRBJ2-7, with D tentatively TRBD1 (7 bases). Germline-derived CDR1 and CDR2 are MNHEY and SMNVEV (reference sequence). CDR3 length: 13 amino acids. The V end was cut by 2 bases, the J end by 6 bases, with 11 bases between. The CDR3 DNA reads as TGTGCCAGCAGTTTACAGGGGGAGGCCGAGCAGTACTTC. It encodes CASSLQGEAEQYF.

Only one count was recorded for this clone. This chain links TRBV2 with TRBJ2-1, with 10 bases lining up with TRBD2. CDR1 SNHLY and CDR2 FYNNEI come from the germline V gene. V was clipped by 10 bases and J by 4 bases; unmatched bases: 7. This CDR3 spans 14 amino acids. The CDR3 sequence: CATAGLAPYNEQFF. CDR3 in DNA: TGTGCCACTGCGGGACTAGCGCCGTACAATGAGCAGTTCTTC.

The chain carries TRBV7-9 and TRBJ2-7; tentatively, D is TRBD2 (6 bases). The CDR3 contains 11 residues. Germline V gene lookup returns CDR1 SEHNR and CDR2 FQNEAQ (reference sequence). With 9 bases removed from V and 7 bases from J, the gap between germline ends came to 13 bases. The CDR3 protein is CASTAGWEQYF. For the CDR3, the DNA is TGTGCCAGTACCGCGGGGTGGGAGCAGTACTTC.

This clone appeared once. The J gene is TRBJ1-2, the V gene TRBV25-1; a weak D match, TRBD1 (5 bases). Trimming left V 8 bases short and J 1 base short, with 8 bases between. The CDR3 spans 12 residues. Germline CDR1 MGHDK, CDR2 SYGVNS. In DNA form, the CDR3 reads TGTGCCAGCTCAGGGATTAACTATGGCTACACCTTC. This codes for CASSGINYGYTF.

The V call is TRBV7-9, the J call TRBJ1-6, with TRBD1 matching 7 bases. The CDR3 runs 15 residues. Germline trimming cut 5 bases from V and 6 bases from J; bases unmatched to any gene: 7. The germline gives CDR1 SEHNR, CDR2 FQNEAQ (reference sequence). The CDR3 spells CASSGGQAFNSPLHF. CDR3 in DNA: TGTGCCAGCAGCGGAGGACAGGCCTTTAATTCACCCCTCCACTTT. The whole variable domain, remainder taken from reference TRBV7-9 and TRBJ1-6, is DTGVSQNPRHKITKRGQNVTFRCDPISEHNRLYWYRQTLGQGPEFLTYFQNEAQLEKSRLLSDRFSAERPKGSFSTLEIQRTEQGDSAMYLCASSGGQAFNSPLHFGNGTRLTVT.

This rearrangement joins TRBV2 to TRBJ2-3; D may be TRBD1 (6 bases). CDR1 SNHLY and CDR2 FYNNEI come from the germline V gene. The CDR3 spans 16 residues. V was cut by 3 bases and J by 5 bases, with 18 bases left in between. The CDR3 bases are TGTGCCAGCAGTGATTCAGTAGGGGGAACCAGAGATACGCAGTATTTT. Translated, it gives CASSDSVGGTRDTQYF.

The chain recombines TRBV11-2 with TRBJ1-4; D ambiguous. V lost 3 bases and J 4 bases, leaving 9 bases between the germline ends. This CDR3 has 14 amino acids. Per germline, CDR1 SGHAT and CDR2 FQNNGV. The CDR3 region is CASSFRVFNEKLFF. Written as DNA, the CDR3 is TGTGCCAGCAGCTTCCGGGTTTTTAATGAAAAACTGTTTTTT.

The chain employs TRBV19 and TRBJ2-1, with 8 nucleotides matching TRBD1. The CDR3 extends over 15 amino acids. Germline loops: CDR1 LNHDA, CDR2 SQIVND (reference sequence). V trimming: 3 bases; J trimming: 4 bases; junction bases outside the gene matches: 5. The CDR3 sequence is CASSIGTGVYNEQFF. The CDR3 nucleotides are TGTGCCAGTAGTATTGGGACAGGAGTATACAATGAGCAGTTCTTC.

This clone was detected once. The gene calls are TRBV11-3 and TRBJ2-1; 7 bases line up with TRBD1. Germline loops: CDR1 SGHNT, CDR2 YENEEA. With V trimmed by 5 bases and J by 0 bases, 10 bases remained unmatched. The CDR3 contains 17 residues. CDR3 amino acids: CASSPWTGSSSYNEQFF. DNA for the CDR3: TGTGCCAGCAGCCCTTGGACAGGTTCGAGCTCCTACAATGAGCAGTTCTTC.

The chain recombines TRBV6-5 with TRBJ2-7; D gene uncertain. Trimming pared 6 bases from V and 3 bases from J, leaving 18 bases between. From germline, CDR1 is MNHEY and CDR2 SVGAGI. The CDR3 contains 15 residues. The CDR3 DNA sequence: TGTGCCAGCAGCAGCCCATCAGACGGAGTCTACGAGCAGTACTTC. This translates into CASSSPSDGVYEQYF.

CDR3 residues: CASSQDPVDNEQFF. The CDR3 coding sequence is TGCGCCAGCAGCCAAGACCCCGTTGACAATGAGCAGTTCTTC. The chain carries TRBV4-3 and TRBJ2-1; D unresolved. The V gene lost 0 bases and the J gene lost 5 bases, with 8 bases spanning the gap. The CDR3 runs to 14 residues. CDR1 is LGHNA, CDR2 YSLEER, per germline.

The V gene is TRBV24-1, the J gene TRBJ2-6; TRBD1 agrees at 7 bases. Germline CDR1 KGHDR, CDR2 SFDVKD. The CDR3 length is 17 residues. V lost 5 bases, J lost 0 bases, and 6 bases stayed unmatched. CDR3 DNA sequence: TGTGCCACCAGTGGACAGGGATTACTCTCTGGGGCCAACGTCCTGACTTTC. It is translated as CATSGQGLLSGANVLTF.

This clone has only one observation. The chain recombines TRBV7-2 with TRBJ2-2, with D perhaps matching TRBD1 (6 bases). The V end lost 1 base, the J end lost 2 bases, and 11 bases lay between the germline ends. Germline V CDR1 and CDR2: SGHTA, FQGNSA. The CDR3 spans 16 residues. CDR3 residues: CASSLVGTPNTGELFF. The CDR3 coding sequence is TGTGCCAGCAGCTTAGTAGGGACACCTAACACCGGGGAGCTGTTTTTT. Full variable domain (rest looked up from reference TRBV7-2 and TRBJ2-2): GAGVSQSPSNKVTEKGKDVELRCDPISGHTALYWYRQSLGQGLEFLIYFQGNSAPDKSGLPSDRFSAERTGGSVSTLTIQRTQQEDSAVYLCASSLVGTPNTGELFFGEGSRLTVL.

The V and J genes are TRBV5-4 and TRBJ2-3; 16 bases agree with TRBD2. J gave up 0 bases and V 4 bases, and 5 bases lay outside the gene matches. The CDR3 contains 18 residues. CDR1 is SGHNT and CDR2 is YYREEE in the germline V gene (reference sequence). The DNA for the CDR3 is TGTGCCAGCAGCCTGGGACTAGCGGGGGGGACTAGCACAGATACGCAGTATTTT. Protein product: CASSLGLAGGTSTDTQYF.

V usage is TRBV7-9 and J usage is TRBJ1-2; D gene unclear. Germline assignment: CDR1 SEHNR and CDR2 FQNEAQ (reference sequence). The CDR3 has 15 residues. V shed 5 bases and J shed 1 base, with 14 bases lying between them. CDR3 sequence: CASSPAVWLNYGYTF. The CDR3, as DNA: TGTGCCAGCAGCCCTGCCGTGTGGCTTAACTATGGCTACACCTTC.

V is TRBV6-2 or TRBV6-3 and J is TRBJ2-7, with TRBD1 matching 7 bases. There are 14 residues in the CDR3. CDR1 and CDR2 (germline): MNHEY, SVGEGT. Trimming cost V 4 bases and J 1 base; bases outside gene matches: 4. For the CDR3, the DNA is TGTGCCAGCAGTTCGCAGGGGGTGTCCTACGAGCAGTACTTC. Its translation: CASSSQGVSYEQYF.

In DNA form, the CDR3 reads TGCGCCAGCAGCCAAGGGGCGCTAGCGAGCAATGAGCAGTTCTTC. The encoded protein is CASSQGALASNEQFF. The rearrangement uses TRBV4-3 and TRBJ2-1; D may be TRBD2 (6 bases). CDR3 length equals 15 residues. V was pared by 1 base and J by 6 bases, with 13 bases between. Germline CDR1 is LGHNA and CDR2 is YSLEER.

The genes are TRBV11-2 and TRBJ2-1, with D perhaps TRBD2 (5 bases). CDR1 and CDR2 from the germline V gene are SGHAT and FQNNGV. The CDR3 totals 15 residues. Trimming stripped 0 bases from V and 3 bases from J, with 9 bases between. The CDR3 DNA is TGTGCCAGCAGCTTAGAACTAGGAAGCTACAATGAGCAGTTCTTC. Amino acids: CASSLELGSYNEQFF.

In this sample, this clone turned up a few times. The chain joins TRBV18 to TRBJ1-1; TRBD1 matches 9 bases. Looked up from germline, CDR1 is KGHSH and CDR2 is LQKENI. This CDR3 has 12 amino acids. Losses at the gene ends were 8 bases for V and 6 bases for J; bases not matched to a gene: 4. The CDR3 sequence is CASQGQGSEAFF. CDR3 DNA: TGTGCCAGCCAAGGACAGGGGTCTGAAGCTTTCTTT. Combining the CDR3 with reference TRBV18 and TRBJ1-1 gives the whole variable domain NAGVMQNPRHLVRRRGQEARLRCSPMKGHSHVYWYRQLPEEGLKFMVYLQKENIIDESGMPKERFSAEFPKEGPSILRIQQVVRGDSAAYFCASQGQGSEAFFGQGTRLTVV.

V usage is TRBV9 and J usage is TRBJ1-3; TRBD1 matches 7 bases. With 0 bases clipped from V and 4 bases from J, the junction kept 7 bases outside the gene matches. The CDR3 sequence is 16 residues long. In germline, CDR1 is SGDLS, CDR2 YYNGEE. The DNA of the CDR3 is TGTGCCAGCAGCGTAGGGTTACAGGGGTGGGGAAACACCATATATTTT. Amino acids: CASSVGLQGWGNTIYF.

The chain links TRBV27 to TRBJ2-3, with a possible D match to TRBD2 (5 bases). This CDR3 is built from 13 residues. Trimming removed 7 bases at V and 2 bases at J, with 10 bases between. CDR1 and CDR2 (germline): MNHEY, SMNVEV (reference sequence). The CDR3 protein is CASNEGSTDTQYF. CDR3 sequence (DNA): TGTGCCAGCAACGAGGGATCCACAGATACGCAGTATTTT.

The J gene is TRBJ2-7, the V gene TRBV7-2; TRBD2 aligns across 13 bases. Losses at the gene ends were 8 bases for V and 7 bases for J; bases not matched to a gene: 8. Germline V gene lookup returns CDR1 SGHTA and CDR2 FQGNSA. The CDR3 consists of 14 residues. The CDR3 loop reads CASQSGLAGAEQYF. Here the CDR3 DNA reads TGTGCCAGCCAATCCGGACTAGCGGGAGCGGAGCAGTACTTC.

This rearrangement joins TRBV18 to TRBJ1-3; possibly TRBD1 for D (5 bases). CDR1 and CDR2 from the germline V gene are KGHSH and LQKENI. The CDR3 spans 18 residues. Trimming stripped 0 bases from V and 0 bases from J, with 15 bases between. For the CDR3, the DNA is TGTGCCAGCTCACCACCGAGCGGGATGGACATCTCTGGAAACACCATATATTTT. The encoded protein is CASSPPSGMDISGNTIYF.

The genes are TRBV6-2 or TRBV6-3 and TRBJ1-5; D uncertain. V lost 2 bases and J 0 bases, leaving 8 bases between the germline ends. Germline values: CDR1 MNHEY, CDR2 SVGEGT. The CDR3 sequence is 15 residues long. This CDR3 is CASSYGRSSNQPQHF. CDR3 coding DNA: TGTGCCAGCAGTTACGGCAGGTCTAGCAATCAGCCCCAGCATTTT.

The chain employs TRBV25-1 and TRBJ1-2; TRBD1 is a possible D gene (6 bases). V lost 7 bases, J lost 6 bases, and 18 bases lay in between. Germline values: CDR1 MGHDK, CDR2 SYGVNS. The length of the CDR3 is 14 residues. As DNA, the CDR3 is TGTGCCAGCACCGGGGGGGGCGTTAGGCATGGCTACACCTTC. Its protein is CASTGGGVRHGYTF.

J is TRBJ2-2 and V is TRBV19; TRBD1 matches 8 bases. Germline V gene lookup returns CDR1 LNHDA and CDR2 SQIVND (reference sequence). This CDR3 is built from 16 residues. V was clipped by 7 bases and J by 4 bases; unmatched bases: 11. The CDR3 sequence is CASNPKGTGRTGELFF. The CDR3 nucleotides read TGTGCCAGTAACCCAAAGGGGACAGGACGCACCGGGGAGCTGTTTTTT.

The CDR3 loop reads CASSPSGRAGGPDTQYF. Here the CDR3 DNA reads TGCGCCAGCAGCCCTAGCGGGAGGGCAGGGGGCCCAGATACGCAGTATTTT. This rearrangement joins TRBV5-1 to TRBJ2-3; 12 bases agree with TRBD2. Germline V gives CDR1 SGHRS, CDR2 YFSETQ. The CDR3 length is 17 residues. V gave up 4 bases and J gave up 4 bases; unmatched junction bases: 10.

CDR3 coding DNA: TGTGCCAGCAGCCTATATACGACAGGGGCCTATAATTCACCCCTCCACTTT. Protein product: CASSLYTTGAYNSPLHF. The chain combines TRBV28 with TRBJ1-6; 8 nucleotides line up with TRBD1. The germline gives CDR1 MDHEN, CDR2 SYDVKM. This CDR3 has 17 residues. V gave up 6 bases and J gave up 2 bases; unmatched junction bases: 9.